What follows is one TCR beta chain and its context. Its antigen is not identified. Trimming took 3 bases from V and 4 from J; bases not matched to a gene: 6. Germline V CDR1 and CDR2: SGHNT, YENEEA. There are 14 residues in the CDR3. This sample was taken from a study of lymphopenia after photon versus proton radiotherapy. Regarding the study as a whole: In patients who died, overall survival fell as post-nadir TCR diversity dropped more.

Assay used: immunoSEQ multiplex PCR; TCRdb lists only in-frame clones, some missing. The sample lists 7,000 to 9,000 clones; roughly 88% were seen once. The origin of this receptor is a man aged 80 or over with cholangiocarcinoma. J is TRBJ2-7 and V is TRBV11-3, with 7 bases that match TRBD1. This material consisted of peripheral blood, taken from a patient treated with photon-based radiotherapy. The DNA for the CDR3 is TGTGCCAGCAGCTTTGGACAGGTGGGGTACGAGCAGTACTTC. Translation: CASSFGQVGYEQYF. The whole variable domain, remainder taken from reference TRBV11-3 and TRBJ2-7, is EAGVVQSPRYKIIEKKQPVAFWCNPISGHNTLYWYLQNLGQGPELLIRYENEEAVDDSQLPKDRFSAERLKGVDSTLKIQPAELGDSAVYLCASSFGQVGYEQYFGPGTRLTVT.